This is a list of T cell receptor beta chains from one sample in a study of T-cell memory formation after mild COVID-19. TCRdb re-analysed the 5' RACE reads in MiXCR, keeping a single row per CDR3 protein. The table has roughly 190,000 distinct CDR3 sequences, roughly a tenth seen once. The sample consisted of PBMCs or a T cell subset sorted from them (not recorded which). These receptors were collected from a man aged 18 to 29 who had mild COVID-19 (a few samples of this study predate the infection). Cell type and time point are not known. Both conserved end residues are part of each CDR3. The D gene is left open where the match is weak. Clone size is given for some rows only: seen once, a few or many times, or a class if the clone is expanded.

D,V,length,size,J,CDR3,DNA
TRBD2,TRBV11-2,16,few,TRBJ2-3,CASSSPAAGDTDTQYF,TGTGCCAGCAGCTCCCCCGCGGCGGGGGACACAGATACGCAGTATTTT
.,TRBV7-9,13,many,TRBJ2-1,CASSLDTIGEQFF,TGTGCCAGCAGCTTAGATACTATCGGTGAGCAGTTCTTC
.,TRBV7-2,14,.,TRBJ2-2,CASRSDLYTGELFF,TGTGCCAGCAGGTCAGATCTTTACACCGGGGAGCTGTTTTTT
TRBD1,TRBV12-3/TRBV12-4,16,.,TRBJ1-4,CASSFGQVQGEEKLFF,TGTGCCAGCAGTTTCGGCCAAGTGCAGGGGGAAGAAAAACTGTTTTTT
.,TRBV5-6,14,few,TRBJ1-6,CASSLEVWESPLHF,TGTGCCAGCAGCTTGGAAGTTTGGGAATCACCCCTCCACTTT
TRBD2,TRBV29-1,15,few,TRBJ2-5,CSVDPVAGFQETQYF,TGCAGCGTTGATCCGGTAGCGGGGTTCCAAGAGACCCAGTACTTC
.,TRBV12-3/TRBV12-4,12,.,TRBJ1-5,CASNLRDQPQHF,TGTGCCAGCAACCTCCGAGATCAGCCCCAGCATTTT
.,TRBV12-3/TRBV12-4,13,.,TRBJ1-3,CASSFGGPNTIYF,TGTGCCAGCAGTTTCGGGGGACCAAACACCATATATTTT
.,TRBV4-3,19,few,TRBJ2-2,CASSPRPTAGGGNTGELFF,TGCGCCAGCAGCCCACGCCCCACAGCAGGGGGAGGGAACACCGGGGAGCTGTTTTTT
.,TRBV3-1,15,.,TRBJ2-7,CASSQGRGAGGEQYF,TGTGCCAGCAGCCAAGGAAGGGGTGCGGGTGGCGAGCAGTACTTC
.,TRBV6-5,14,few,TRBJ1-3,CASSYSTSGNTIYF,TGTGCCAGCAGTTACTCCACGTCGGGAAACACCATATATTTT
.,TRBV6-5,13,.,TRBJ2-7,CASSYRDRYEQYF,TGTGCCAGCAGTTACCGGGACCGCTACGAGCAGTACTTC
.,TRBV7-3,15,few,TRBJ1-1,CASSLSPGVKSEAFF,TGTGCCAGCAGCTTATCCCCAGGGGTGAAGTCTGAAGCTTTCTTT
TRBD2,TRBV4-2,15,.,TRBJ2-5,CASSQDGTSGETQYF,TGTGCCAGCAGCCAAGATGGGACTAGCGGGGAGACCCAGTACTTC
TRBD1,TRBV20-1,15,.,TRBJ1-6,CSASPPGQGYSPLHF,TGCAGTGCTAGCCCTCCGGGACAGGGGTATTCACCCCTCCACTTT
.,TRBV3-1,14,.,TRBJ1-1,CASSVSSGDAEAFF,TGTGCCAGCAGCGTTAGTTCAGGGGACGCTGAAGCTTTCTTT
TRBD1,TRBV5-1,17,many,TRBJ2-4,CASSPGQGFLAKNIQYF,TGCGCCAGCAGCCCGGGACAGGGGTTCTTAGCCAAAAACATTCAGTACTTC
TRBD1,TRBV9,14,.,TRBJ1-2,CASSARQGNYGYTF,TGTGCCAGCAGCGCCAGACAGGGGAACTATGGCTACACCTTC
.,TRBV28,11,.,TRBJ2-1,CASRRGWEQFF,TGTGCCAGCAGACGGGGGTGGGAGCAGTTCTTC
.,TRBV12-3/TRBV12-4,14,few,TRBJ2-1,CASSLEFSYNEQFF,TGTGCCAGCAGTTTAGAGTTCTCCTACAATGAGCAGTTCTTC
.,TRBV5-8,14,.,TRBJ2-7,CASSLLGRGYEQYF,TGTGCCAGCAGCTTGCTCGGCAGGGGTTACGAGCAGTACTTC
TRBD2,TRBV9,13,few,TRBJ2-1,CASSRGGMDEQFF,TGTGCCAGCAGCCGGGGGGGGATGGATGAGCAGTTCTTC
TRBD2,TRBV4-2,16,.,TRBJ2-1,CASRPRLGLAGGEQFF,TGTGCCAGCAGGCCAAGATTGGGACTAGCGGGGGGGGAGCAGTTCTTC
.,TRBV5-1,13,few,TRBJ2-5,CASSVTGPETQYF,TGCGCCAGCAGCGTGACAGGTCCGGAGACCCAGTACTTC
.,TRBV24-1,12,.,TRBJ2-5,CPTRGAEETQYF,TGTCCCACACGGGGGGCAGAGGAGACCCAGTACTTC
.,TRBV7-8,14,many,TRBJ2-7,CASSPRDGAYEQYF,TGTGCCAGCAGCCCACGGGACGGCGCCTACGAGCAGTACTTC
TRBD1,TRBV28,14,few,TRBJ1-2,CASSLGGQPYGYTF,TGTGCCAGCAGTTTAGGGGGACAGCCTTATGGCTACACCTTC
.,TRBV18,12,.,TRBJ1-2,CASSPGRYGYTF,TGTGCCAGCAGCCCGGGCCGCTATGGCTACACCTTC